This TCR beta chain came from a study of beta chain features in type 1 diabetes. Study context: What patients shared with healthy donors was a similar profile of age, gender and cell yields.

Sorting with CD45RO/CCR7/CD25/CD127/CD95/CD27 yielded naive, central memory, regulatory and stem-like memory CD4+ cells. Populations isolated by sorting all had purity greater than 95%. Every bit of the isolated RNA underwent reverse transcription, so sequencing read expressed TCRB transcripts. Clones were read by immunoSEQ multiplex PCR, and TCRdb kept only the in-frame ones, dropping some. This sample has about 470,000 clones; around 30% occur once, and the top ten carry 0.065%. In its sample, this clone was seen a few times. V was shortened by 0 bases and J by 0 bases, with 12 bases between the two germline ends. This CDR3 contains 16 residues.

Sequencing used naive CD4+ T cells from blood. The chain couples TRBV23-1 to TRBJ2-7; a possible D gene is TRBD1 (6 bases). TRBV23-1 is assigned to the ORF class and has an uncertain function. The TCR was taken from a man aged 18 to 30 in good health. The CDR3 here is CASSQSQDSTSYEQYF. The CDR3 nucleotides read TGCGCCAGCAGTCAATCGCAGGACAGCACCTCCTACGAGCAGTACTTC.